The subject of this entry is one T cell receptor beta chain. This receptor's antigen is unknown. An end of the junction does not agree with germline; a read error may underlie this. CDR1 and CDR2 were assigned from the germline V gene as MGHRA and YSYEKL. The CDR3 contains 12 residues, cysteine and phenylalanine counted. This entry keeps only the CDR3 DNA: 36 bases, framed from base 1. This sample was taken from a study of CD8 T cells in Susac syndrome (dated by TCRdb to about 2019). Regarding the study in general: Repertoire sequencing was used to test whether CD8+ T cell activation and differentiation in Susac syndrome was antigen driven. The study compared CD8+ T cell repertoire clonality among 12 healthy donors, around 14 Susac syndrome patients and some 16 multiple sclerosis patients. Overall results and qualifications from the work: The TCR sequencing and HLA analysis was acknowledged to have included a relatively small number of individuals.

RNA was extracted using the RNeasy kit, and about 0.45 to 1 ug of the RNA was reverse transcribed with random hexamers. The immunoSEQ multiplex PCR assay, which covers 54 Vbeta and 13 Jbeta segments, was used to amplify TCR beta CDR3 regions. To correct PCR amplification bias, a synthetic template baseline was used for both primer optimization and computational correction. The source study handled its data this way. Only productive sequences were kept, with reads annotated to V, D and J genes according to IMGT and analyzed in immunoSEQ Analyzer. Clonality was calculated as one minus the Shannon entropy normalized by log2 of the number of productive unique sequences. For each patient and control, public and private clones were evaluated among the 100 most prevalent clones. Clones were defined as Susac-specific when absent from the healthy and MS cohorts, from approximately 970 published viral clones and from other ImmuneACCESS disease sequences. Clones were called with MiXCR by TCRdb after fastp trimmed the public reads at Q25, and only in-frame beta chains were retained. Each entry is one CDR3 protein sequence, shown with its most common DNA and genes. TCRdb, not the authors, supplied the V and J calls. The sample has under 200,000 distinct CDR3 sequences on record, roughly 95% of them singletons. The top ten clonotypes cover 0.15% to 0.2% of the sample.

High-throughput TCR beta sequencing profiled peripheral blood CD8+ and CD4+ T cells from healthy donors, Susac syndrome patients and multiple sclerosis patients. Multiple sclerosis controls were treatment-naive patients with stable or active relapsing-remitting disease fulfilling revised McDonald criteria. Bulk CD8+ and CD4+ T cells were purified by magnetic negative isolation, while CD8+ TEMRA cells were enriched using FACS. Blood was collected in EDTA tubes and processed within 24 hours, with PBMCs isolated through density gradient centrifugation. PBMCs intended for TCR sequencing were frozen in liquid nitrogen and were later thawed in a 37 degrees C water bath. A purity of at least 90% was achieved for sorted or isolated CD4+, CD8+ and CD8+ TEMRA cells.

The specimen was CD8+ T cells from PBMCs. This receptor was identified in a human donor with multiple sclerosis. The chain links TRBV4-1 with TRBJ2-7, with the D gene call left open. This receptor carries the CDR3 CAGSQSINEQYF. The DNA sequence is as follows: TGCGCCGGCAGCCAAAGTATAAACGAGCAGTACTTC.